Each of the 16 T cell receptor beta chains below was sequenced from the same sample in a study of shared clonotypes between healthy human individuals. Repertoires were generated with immunoSEQ multiplex PCR, while TCRdb's copy carries only in-frame clones and drops some. This repertoire shows some 2.4 million clones, 93% found once; its top ten account for more than 0.35%. Source material: naive CD4+ T cells from PBMCs. Subset defined: CD45RA+ positively selected. These receptors came from a man aged 18 to 30 in good health. Some clones in this sample may be carry-over from other donors' samples.

Details on this clone: This specimen includes other DNA sequences encoding the same CDR3. The J gene is TRBJ2-1, the V gene TRBV29-1; D not resolved. This CDR3 spans 11 amino acids. The germline V and J ends were trimmed by 2 bases and 6 bases, with 5 bases remaining between them. Germline-derived CDR1 and CDR2 are SQVTM and ANQGSEA. CDR3 amino acids: CSVESANEQFF. CDR3 sequence (DNA): TGCAGCGTTGAAAGCGCCAATGAGCAGTTCTTC.

The rearrangement uses TRBV29-1 and TRBJ2-6; D call uncertain. The CDR3 sequence is 13 residues long. Germline V gene sequence: CDR1 SQVTM, CDR2 ANQGSEA. Trimming pared 1 base from V and 14 bases from J, leaving 15 bases between. The CDR3 loop is CSVEVSYRLFLTF. CDR3 nucleotide sequence: TGCAGCGTTGAAGTTTCCTATCGCCTCTTCCTGACTTTC. Full variable domain (rest looked up from reference TRBV29-1 and TRBJ2-6): SAVISQKPSRDICQRGTSLTIQCQVDSQVTMMFWYRQQPGQSLTLIATANQGSEATYESGFVIDKFPISRPNLTFSTLTVSNMSPEDSSIYLCSVEVSYRLFLTFGAGSRLTVL.

This clone was seen only once. The chain joins TRBV6-5 to TRBJ2-7; D is possibly TRBD2 (6 bases). CDR3 length equals 16 residues. Germline lookup yields CDR1 MNHEY and CDR2 SVGAGI. The germline V and J ends were trimmed by 0 bases and 6 bases, with 18 bases remaining between them. This CDR3 is CASSYSTRESLAEQYF. CDR3 nucleotides: TGTGCCAGCAGTTACTCGACTCGGGAGAGCTTGGCCGAGCAGTACTTC.

The rearrangement links TRBV7-3 to TRBJ2-2; 8 nucleotides match TRBD2. The V and J ends lost 6 bases and 2 bases, in that order; junction bases with no gene match: 2. Germline CDR1 is SGHTA and CDR2 is FQGTGA. This CDR3 is 14 amino acids long. The DNA of the CDR3 is TGTGCCAGCAGGCGGGGGGCAAACACCGGGGAGCTGTTTTTT. This encodes CASRRGANTGELFF.

The chain combines TRBV11-2 with TRBJ1-2; D possibly corresponds to TRBD1 (5 bases). There are 16 residues in the CDR3. Germline values: CDR1 SGHAT, CDR2 FQNNGV. The V end was cut by 0 bases, the J end by 4 bases, with 15 bases between. The CDR3: CASSLESGGAGYGYTF. In nucleotides, the CDR3 is TGTGCCAGCAGCTTAGAATCTGGGGGAGCGGGCTATGGCTACACCTTC.

The gene calls are TRBV15 and TRBJ2-1; 7 bases fit TRBD2. The ends lost 1 base at V and 3 bases at J; junction bases unmatched: 6. CDR3 length equals 16 residues. The germline gives CDR1 LNHNV, CDR2 YYDKDF (reference sequence). CDR3 residues: CATSRGRLADYNEQFF. Here the CDR3 DNA reads TGTGCCACCAGCAGAGGGCGGCTAGCGGACTACAATGAGCAGTTCTTC. Drawing the rest from reference TRBV15 and TRBJ2-1, the complete variable domain is DAMVIQNPRYQVTQFGKPVTLSCSQTLNHNVMYWYQQKSSQAPKLLFHYYDKDFNNEADTPDNFQSRRPNTSFCFLDIRSPGLGDTAMYLCATSRGRLADYNEQFFGPGTRLTVL.

The V gene is TRBV28, the J gene TRBJ2-5, with 7 nucleotides matching TRBD1. Germline CDR1 is MDHEN and CDR2 is SYDVKM. This CDR3 spans 16 amino acids. Trimming removed 6 bases from V and 1 base from J; junction bases left unmatched: 11. This chain's CDR3 is CASSRPGQNLQETQYF. Here the CDR3 DNA reads TGTGCCAGCAGCCGACCGGGACAGAATCTCCAAGAGACCCAGTACTTC.

The genes are TRBV5-4 and TRBJ1-2; D may be TRBD1 (6 bases). Per germline, CDR1 SGHNT and CDR2 YYREEE (reference sequence). This CDR3 is built from 12 residues. Trimming left V 2 bases short and J 9 bases short, with 11 bases between. The CDR3 spells CASSFSGARYTF. DNA for the CDR3: TGTGCCAGCAGCTTTTCGGGGGCTCGCTACACCTTC.

The V and J genes are TRBV19 and TRBJ2-3; D is perhaps TRBD2 (5 bases). The CDR3 length is 14 residues. Germline loops: CDR1 LNHDA, CDR2 SQIVND (reference sequence). V lost 8 bases, J lost 1 base, and 13 bases lay in between. The CDR3 reads CASGPGSGTDTQYF. For the CDR3, the DNA is TGTGCCAGTGGGCCGGGGAGTGGCACAGATACGCAGTATTTT.

The J gene is TRBJ2-7, the V gene TRBV15; the D gene is possibly TRBD2 (5 bases). The CDR3 is 17 amino acids. The V end lost 0 bases, the J end lost 3 bases, and 18 bases lay between the germline ends. Germline CDR1 is LNHNV and CDR2 is YYDKDF (reference sequence). The CDR3 sequence: CATSRDQPGMGLYEQYF. CDR3 sequence (DNA): TGTGCCACCAGCAGAGATCAACCGGGGATGGGTCTCTACGAGCAGTACTTC. The full variable domain, rest sourced from reference TRBV15 and TRBJ2-7, is DAMVIQNPRYQVTQFGKPVTLSCSQTLNHNVMYWYQQKSSQAPKLLFHYYDKDFNNEADTPDNFQSRRPNTSFCFLDIRSPGLGDTAMYLCATSRDQPGMGLYEQYFGPGTRLTVT.

J is TRBJ2-7 and V is TRBV30; 12 nucleotides match TRBD1. This CDR3 spans 19 amino acids. The trim removed 5 bases at V and 1 base at J, leaving 18 bases unmatched. Per germline, CDR1 GTSNPN and CDR2 SVGIG (reference sequence). DNA of the CDR3: TGTGCCTGGGCGATACTGGGGACAGGGGGCGTGAGATTATCCTACGAGCAGTACTTC. It yields the protein CAWAILGTGGVRLSYEQYF.

In its sample, this clone was seen once. Other DNA sequences within the sample encode an identical CDR3. J is TRBJ1-2 and V is TRBV28, with D maybe TRBD1 (6 bases). The CDR3 is made up of 14 amino acids. CDR1 and CDR2 (germline): MDHEN, SYDVKM. V was clipped by 5 bases and J by 4 bases, with 14 bases between them. DNA of the CDR3: TGTGCCAGCAGTAGCCAGGGGCGCGGCTATGGCTACACCTTC. This sequence encodes CASSSQGRGYGYTF.

This clone has only one observation. This chain uses TRBV15 with TRBJ1-4; tentative D call: TRBD1 (6 bases). The germline V gene encodes CDR1 LNHNV and CDR2 YYDKDF (reference sequence). This CDR3 spans 13 amino acids. V dropped 4 bases and J dropped 10 bases, with 13 bases sitting between them. The CDR3 loop is CATSTPPGAKLFF. For the CDR3, the DNA is TGTGCCACCAGCACGCCACCAGGGGCAAAACTGTTTTTT. Combining the CDR3 with reference TRBV15 and TRBJ1-4 gives the whole variable domain DAMVIQNPRYQVTQFGKPVTLSCSQTLNHNVMYWYQQKSSQAPKLLFHYYDKDFNNEADTPDNFQSRRPNTSFCFLDIRSPGLGDTAMYLCATSTPPGAKLFFGSGTQLSVL.

Comment on this clone: The identical CDR3 is also encoded by other nucleotide sequences in the sample. V and J are TRBV7-2 and TRBJ2-7; unclear D gene. Germline values: CDR1 SGHTA, CDR2 FQGNSA. The CDR3 sequence is 13 residues long. The V end lost 3 bases, the J end lost 0 bases, and 6 bases lay between the germline ends. CDR3 sequence reads: CASSFLNSYEQYF. In DNA form, the CDR3 reads TGTGCCAGCAGCTTTTTAAACTCCTACGAGCAGTACTTC.

The chain has TRBV19 and TRBJ1-1; no clear D. The V end was cut by 3 bases, the J end by 4 bases, with 9 bases between. The CDR3 runs to 13 residues. Germline CDR1 LNHDA, CDR2 SQIVND (reference sequence). DNA of the CDR3: TGTGCCAGTAGTATGAGTTGGGCCACTGAAGCTTTCTTT. It encodes CASSMSWATEAFF.

J is TRBJ2-3 and V is TRBV7-8; maybe TRBD2 (7 bases). Trimming removed 2 bases from V and 6 bases from J, with 12 bases in between. Germline V gene data show CDR1 as SGHVS and CDR2 as FQNEAQ. The CDR3 totals 14 residues. CDR3 DNA: TGTGCCAGCAGCTTAAGAGGGGGGGCCGATACGCAGTATTTT. Translating gives CASSLRGGADTQYF.